This T cell receptor beta chain is drawn from a study of blood T cells in healthy people across ages (dated by TCRdb to the mid-2010s). For the wider study: In model experiments, template switching captured about one uniquely barcoded TCR beta cDNA molecule for every two T cells. Age-related changes in TCR beta repertoire diversity were measured in the study by deep sequencing normalized with unique cDNA molecular identifiers. The donors were divided into four age groups: young (average approximately 15 years), middle-aged (about 41), aged (about 60) and long-lived (roughly 88). To avoid experimental bias, donors of different ages were distributed randomly across sequencing lanes. Using the same blood draw, the study looked at two additional independent replicas of 1 million unique cDNA reads for two donors, one aged 18 to 29 and the other aged 80 or older. Overall study outcomes, separate from this receptor: Estimates of total diversity from one million sequenced T cells were regarded as lower bounds and underestimates. Compared with the aged group, the long-lived group had more naive CD4+ T cells, fewer expanded clones and increased TCR diversity, suggesting age selection. The CMV infection status of donors was not known, potentially confounding age-related changes in expanded clonotypes. Since profiling was done on bulk unsorted PBMCs, naive and antigen-experienced compartments could not be conclusively compared. Observed TCR beta diversity correlated strongly with the percentage of naive T cells measured by flow cytometry. As age increased, observed TCR beta diversity per million T cells dropped in a roughly linear way, and a significant reduction was already evident by age around 41.

There are a few counts of this clonotype. The antigen this receptor binds is unknown. Per-nucleotide qualities are absent, and no much larger clonotype sits a single base away. Clipping removes 3 bases from V and 6 bases from J, with 8 as the unmatched junction base count. There are 14 amino acids in the CDR3, from cysteine to phenylalanine inclusive. The entry retains the CDR3 DNA only, 42 bases that are in frame from base 1. CDR1 and CDR2, per the germline V gene, are KGHSH and LQKENI. Donors were a few dozen systemically healthy Caucasian individuals from Russia aged 6 to 90 years. Each donor gave ten milliliters of peripheral blood, collected into EDTA-treated Vacutainer tubes. Ficoll-Paque density-gradient centrifugation was used to isolate PBMCs, with at least 6.5 million per sample. Trizol reagent was used to extract total RNA from the PBMCs, yielding at least 5.5 micrograms per sample. For every donor, flow cytometry on a PBMC aliquot measured the percentage of naive CD45RAhigh/CD27high T cells.

Library preparation used 5' RACE. The listed sequencing device is Illumina HiSeq 2500. A second PCR of about 6 to 11 cycles was performed with a sample-barcoded 5' primer and a J-beta primer mix. Each TCR beta cDNA molecule received a unique molecular identifier from a template-switch 5' adaptor carrying 12 random nucleotides. Each sample yielded at least 2.5 million CDR3-containing paired-end reads. First-strand cDNA was synthesized from all RNA with the Mint cDNA synthesis kit, primed by a TRBC-specific oligonucleotide. Following uracil-DNA glycosylase treatment, all cDNA underwent a first 18-cycle PCR with the universal primers M1SS and BC2_uni_R. Regarding the original processing steps: For normalization, 1 million high-quality reads, each with a distinct molecular identifier, were randomly selected from each sample. Reads sharing molecular identifiers were discarded rather than binned into consensus sequences. MiTCR, set to a Q25 quality threshold and the strictest error-elimination algorithm, was used for CDR3 identification, clonotype clustering and error correction. A nonparametric unseen species model with Euler transformation was used to estimate lower-bound total TCR beta diversity. TCRdb took the public reads, trimmed them with fastp at Q25, ran MiXCR for clone calling and kept in-frame beta chains. Every entry covers one CDR3 protein and lists the most common genes and DNA from its rows. TCRdb, rather than the study authors, made the V and J calls. In this sample the table shows some 1.7 million distinct CDR3 sequences, approximately 28% of which occur a single time. The top ten clones comprise roughly 8% of the sample.

The TCR comes from a woman aged 25 to 39 in good health. Sequencing was performed on blood. The chain employs TRBV18 and TRBJ2-7, with TRBD1 identical over 7 junction bases. At the DNA level, the sequence is TGTGCCAGCTCACCCGGGACAGCGAGCGGCGAGCAGTACTTC. Its translation is CASSPGTASGEQYF.